A single sample gave rise to the 10 T cell receptor beta chains below, sequenced in a study of blood T cell repertoires in COVID-19. Using immunoSEQ multiplex PCR, the repertoire was profiled, and TCRdb retains in-frame clones only, with some absent. This sample has under 75,000 clones, with about nine tenths found just once. The sample comprised peripheral blood. The receptors were sampled from a man aged 25 to 40 with acute or convalescent COVID-19.

The sample holds a few counts of this clone. This chain joins TRBV27 and TRBJ1-5, with D perhaps TRBD1 (6 bases). This CDR3 is 14 amino acids long. CDR1 and CDR2 from the germline V gene are MNHEY and SMNVEV (reference sequence). With 8 bases removed from V and 3 bases from J, the gap between germline ends came to 14 bases. CDR3 loop: CASGDGQLNQPQHF. CDR3 coding DNA: TGTGCCAGCGGCGACGGACAGCTCAATCAGCCCCAGCATTTT.

J is TRBJ1-2 and V is TRBV6-6; tentatively, D is TRBD1 (5 bases). Trimming removed 2 bases at V and 8 bases at J, with 12 bases between. The CDR3 is 13 amino acids. Per the germline V gene, CDR1 is MNHNY and CDR2 is SVGAGI (reference sequence). The CDR3 loop is CASSYGQGGGYTF. Written as DNA, the CDR3 is TGTGCCAGCAGTTACGGGCAGGGCGGAGGCTACACCTTC.

The chain links TRBV11-2 to TRBJ2-1; TRBD2 matches 13 bases. There are 15 residues in the CDR3. Germline V CDR1 and CDR2: SGHAT, FQNNGV. The V segment lost 1 base and the J segment 9 bases; nucleotides outside the gene matches: 3. CDR3 amino acids: CASSLGTSGGSEQFF. The DNA for the CDR3 is TGTGCCAGCAGCTTAGGGACTAGCGGGGGTAGTGAGCAGTTCTTC.

The chain recombines TRBV6-6 with TRBJ2-3; 10 nucleotides match TRBD1. The CDR3 extends over 15 amino acids. J lost 2 bases, V lost 2 bases, and 1 base had no gene match. Germline V CDR1 and CDR2: MNHNY, SVGAGI (reference sequence). CDR3 residues: CASSYGQGVTDTQYF. The CDR3 DNA reads TGTGCCAGCAGTTACGGACAGGGGGTCACAGATACGCAGTATTTT.

CDR3 sequence (DNA): TGTGCCAGCAGTGAATACGGGGGTAGGAATTCACCCCTCCACTTT. Translating it yields CASSEYGGRNSPLHF. The chain has TRBV25-1 and TRBJ1-6, with a weak D call TRBD1 (5 bases). Germline loops: CDR1 MGHDK, CDR2 SYGVNS. This CDR3 spans 15 amino acids. V shed 0 bases and J shed 7 bases, with 10 bases lying between them.

The V and J genes are TRBV4-1 and TRBJ1-5, with TRBD1 as a possible D gene (5 bases). Germline V gene data show CDR1 as MGHRA and CDR2 as YSYEKL. The CDR3 totals 17 residues. V was pared by 4 bases and J by 2 bases, with 18 bases between. CDR3 nucleotides: TGCGCCAGCAGCCCTCCCCCAGGGTTAGGGGGCAATCAGCCCCAGCATTTT. This codes for CASSPPPGLGGNQPQHF.

This rearrangement joins TRBV15 to TRBJ2-1; 11 bases fit TRBD2. CDR3 size: 17 residues. The V and J ends lost 0 bases and 8 bases, in that order; junction bases with no gene match: 9. In germline, CDR1 is LNHNV, CDR2 YYDKDF (reference sequence). The CDR3 nucleotides read TGTGCCACCAGCAGAGATCAACTAGCGGGAGTCGACCATGAGCAGTTCTTC. Its protein is CATSRDQLAGVDHEQFF.

This chain connects TRBV10-2 to TRBJ2-2, with TRBD1 matching over 7 bases. CDR1 and CDR2 from the germline V gene are WSHSY and SAAADI. V was clipped by 8 bases and J by 5 bases; unmatched bases: 8. The CDR3 totals 14 residues. The CDR3 loop reads CASRETGSTGELFF. CDR3 DNA: TGCGCCAGCCGCGAGACAGGGTCGACCGGGGAGCTGTTTTTT.

The chain joins TRBV2 to TRBJ2-1; 7 bases fit TRBD2. Germline values: CDR1 SNHLY, CDR2 FYNNEI. The V segment lost 10 bases and the J segment 8 bases; nucleotides outside the gene matches: 14. This CDR3 spans 14 amino acids. In DNA, the CDR3 is TGTGCCACCCATACGGGGTACCGGGGGGATGAGCAGTTCTTC. This encodes CATHTGYRGDEQFF.

The chain joins TRBV19 to TRBJ1-1; TRBD1 agrees at 9 bases. J was trimmed by 3 bases and V by 6 bases; bases with no gene match: 2. The CDR3 contains 13 residues. Germline CDR1 LNHDA, CDR2 SQIVND (reference sequence). CDR3 nucleotide sequence: TGTGCCAGTAGACGGGACAGGGACACTGAAGCTTTCTTT. It encodes CASRRDRDTEAFF.